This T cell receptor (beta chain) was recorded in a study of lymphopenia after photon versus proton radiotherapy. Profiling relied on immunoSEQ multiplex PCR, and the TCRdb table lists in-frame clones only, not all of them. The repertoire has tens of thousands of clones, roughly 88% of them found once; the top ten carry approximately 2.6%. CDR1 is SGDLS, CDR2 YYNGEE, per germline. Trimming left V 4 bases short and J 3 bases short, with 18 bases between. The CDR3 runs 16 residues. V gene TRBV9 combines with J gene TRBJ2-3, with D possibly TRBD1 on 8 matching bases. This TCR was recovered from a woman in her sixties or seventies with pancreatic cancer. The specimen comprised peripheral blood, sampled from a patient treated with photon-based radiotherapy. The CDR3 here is CASSPRTGGGTDTQYF. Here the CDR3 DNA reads TGTGCCAGCAGCCCCCGTACAGGGGGGGGAACAGATACGCAGTATTTT.